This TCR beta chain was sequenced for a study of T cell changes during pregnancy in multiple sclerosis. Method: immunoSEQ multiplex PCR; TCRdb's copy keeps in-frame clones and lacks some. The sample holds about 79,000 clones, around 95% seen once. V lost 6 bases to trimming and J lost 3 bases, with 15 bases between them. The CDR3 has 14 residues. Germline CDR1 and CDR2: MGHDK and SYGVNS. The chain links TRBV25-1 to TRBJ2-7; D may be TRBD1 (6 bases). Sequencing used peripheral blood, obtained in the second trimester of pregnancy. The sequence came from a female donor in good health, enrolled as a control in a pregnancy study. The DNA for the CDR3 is TGTGCCAGCAGGGTTACAGGGAGATACTACGAGCAGTACTTC. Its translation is CASRVTGRYYEQYF.